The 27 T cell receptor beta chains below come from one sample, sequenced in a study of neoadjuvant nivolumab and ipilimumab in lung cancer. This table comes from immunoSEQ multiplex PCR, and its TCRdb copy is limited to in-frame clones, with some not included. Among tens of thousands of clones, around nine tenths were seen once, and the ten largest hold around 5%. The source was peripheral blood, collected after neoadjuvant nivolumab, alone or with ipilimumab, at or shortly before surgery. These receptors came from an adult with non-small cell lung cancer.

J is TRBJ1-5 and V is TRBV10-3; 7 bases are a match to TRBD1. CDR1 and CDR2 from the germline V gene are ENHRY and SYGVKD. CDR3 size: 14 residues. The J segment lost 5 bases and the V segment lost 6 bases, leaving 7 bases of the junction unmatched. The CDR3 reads CAIRGGTDDQPQHF. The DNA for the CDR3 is TGTGCCATCAGGGGGGGGACAGACGATCAGCCCCAGCATTTT.

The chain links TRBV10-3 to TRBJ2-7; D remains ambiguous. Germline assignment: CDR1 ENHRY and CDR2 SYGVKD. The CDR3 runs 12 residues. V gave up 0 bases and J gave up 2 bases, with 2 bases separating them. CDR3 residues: CAISESTYEQYF. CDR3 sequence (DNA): TGTGCCATCAGTGAGTCTACCTACGAGCAGTACTTC.

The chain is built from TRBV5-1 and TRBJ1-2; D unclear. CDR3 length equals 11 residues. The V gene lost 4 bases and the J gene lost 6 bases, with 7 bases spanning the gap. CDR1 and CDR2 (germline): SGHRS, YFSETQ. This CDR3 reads CASSSRDGYTF. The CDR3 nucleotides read TGCGCCAGCAGCAGCCGGGATGGCTACACCTTC.

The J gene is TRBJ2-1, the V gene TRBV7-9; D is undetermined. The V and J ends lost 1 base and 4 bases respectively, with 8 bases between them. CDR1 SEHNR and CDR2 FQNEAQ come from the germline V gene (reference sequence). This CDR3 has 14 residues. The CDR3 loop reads CASSLGTGYNEQFF. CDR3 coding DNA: TGTGCCAGCAGCTTAGGTACGGGTTACAATGAGCAGTTCTTC.

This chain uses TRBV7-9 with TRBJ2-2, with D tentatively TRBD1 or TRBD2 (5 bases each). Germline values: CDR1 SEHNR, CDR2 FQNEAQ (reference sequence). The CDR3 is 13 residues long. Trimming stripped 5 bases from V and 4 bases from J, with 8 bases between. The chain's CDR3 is CASSAGTTGELFF. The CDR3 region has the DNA TGTGCCAGCAGCGCTGGGACCACCGGGGAGCTGTTTTTT. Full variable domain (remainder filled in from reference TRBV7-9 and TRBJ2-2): DTGVSQNPRHKITKRGQNVTFRCDPISEHNRLYWYRQTLGQGPEFLTYFQNEAQLEKSRLLSDRFSAERPKGSFSTLEIQRTEQGDSAMYLCASSAGTTGELFFGEGSRLTVL.

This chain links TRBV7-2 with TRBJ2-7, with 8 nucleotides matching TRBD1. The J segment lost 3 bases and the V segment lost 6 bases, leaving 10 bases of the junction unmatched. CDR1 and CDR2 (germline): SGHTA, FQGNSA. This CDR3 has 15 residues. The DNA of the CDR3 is TGTGCCAGCAGTTTTTCGCACACAGGGGGCTACGAGCAGTACTTC. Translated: CASSFSHTGGYEQYF.

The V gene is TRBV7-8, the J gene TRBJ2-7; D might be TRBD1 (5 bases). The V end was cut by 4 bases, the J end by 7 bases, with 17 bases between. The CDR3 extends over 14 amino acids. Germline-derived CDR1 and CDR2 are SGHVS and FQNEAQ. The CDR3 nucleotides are TGTGCCAGCAGCTCAAACGGCAGGGCGAAGGAGCAGTACTTC. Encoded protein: CASSSNGRAKEQYF.

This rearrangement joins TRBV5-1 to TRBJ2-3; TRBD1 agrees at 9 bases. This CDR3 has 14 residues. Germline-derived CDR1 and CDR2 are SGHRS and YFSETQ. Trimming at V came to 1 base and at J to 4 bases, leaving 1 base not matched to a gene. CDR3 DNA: TGCGCCAGCAGCTTGACAGGGGGCCCAGATACGCAGTATTTT. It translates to CASSLTGGPDTQYF.

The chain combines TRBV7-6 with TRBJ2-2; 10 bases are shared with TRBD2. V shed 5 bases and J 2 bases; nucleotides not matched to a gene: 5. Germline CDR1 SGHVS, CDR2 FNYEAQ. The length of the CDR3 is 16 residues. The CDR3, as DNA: TGTGCCAGCAGCCGAAGCGGGGGGGCTAACACCGGGGAGCTGTTTTTT. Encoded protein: CASSRSGGANTGELFF.

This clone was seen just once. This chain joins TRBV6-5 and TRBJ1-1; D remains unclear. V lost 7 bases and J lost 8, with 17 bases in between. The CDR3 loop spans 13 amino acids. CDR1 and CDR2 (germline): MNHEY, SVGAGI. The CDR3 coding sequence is TGTGCCAGCACCGGTTGGCTGGGCTCCGAAGCTTTCTTT. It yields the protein CASTGWLGSEAFF.

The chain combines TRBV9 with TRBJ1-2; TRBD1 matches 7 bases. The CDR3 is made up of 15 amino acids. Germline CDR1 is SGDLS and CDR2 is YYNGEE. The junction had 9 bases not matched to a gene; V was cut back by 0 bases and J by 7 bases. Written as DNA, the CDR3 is TGTGCCAGCAGCGTAGATGAGGGGGCTCGGACTGGCTACACCTTC. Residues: CASSVDEGARTGYTF.

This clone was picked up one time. CDR3 nucleotides: TGCGCCAGCAGCTTGAGCACCCGGGACAGGGTTGAAAAACTGTTTTTT. Translated, it gives CASSLSTRDRVEKLFF. This sequence joins TRBV5-1 and TRBJ1-4; 9 positions match TRBD1. Germline V gene sequence: CDR1 SGHRS, CDR2 YFSETQ. This CDR3 has 16 amino acids. Trimming at V came to 1 base and at J to 7 bases, leaving 8 bases not matched to a gene.

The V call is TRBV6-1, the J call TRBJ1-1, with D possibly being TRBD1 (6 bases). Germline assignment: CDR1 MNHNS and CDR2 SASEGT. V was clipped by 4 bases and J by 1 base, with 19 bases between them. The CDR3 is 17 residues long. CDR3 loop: CASSGVGGGRANTEAFF. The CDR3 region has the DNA TGTGCCAGCAGTGGGGTTGGGGGGGGCAGGGCGAACACTGAAGCTTTCTTT.

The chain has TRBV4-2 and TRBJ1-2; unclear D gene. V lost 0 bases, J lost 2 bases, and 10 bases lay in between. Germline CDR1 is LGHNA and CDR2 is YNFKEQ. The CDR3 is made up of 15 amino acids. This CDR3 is CASSQDQADNYGYTF. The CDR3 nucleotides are TGTGCCAGCAGCCAAGATCAGGCAGACAACTATGGCTACACCTTC.

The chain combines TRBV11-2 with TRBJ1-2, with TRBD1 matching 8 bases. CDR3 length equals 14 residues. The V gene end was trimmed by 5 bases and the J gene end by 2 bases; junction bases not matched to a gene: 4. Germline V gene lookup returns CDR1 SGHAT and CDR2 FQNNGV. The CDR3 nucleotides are TGTGCCAGCAGCGTCCGGGACAGGAACTATGGCTACACCTTC. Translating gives CASSVRDRNYGYTF.

CDR3 loop: CASSLWIRDESHQHF. CDR3 sequence (DNA): TGTGCCAGCAGCTTATGGATCCGGGACGAGTCGCACCAGCATTTT. The chain has TRBV7-8 and TRBJ1-5; TRBD1 is a possible D gene (5 bases). This CDR3 has 15 amino acids. The V gene's germline CDR1 is SGHVS and CDR2 FQNEAQ. V was clipped by 2 bases and J by 12 bases, with 20 bases between them.

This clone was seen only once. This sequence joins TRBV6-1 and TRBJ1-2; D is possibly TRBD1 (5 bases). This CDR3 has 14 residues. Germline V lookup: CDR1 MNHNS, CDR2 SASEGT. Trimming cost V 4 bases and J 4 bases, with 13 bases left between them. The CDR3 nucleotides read TGTGCCAGCAGTGCCGGGACCAAAACCTATGGCTACACCTTC. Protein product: CASSAGTKTYGYTF.

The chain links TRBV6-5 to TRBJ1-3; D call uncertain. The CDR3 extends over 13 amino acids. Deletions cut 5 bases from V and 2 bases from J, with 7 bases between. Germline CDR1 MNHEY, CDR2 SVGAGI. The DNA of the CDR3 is TGTGCCAGCAGTCCCATCCCTGGAAACACCATATATTTT. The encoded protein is CASSPIPGNTIYF.

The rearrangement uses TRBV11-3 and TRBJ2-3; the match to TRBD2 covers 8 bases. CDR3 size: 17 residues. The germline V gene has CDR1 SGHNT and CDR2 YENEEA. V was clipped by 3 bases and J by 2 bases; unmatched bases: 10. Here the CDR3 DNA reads TGTGCCAGCAGCTTCTCCCGGACTAGCCTAACCACAGATACGCAGTATTTT. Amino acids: CASSFSRTSLTTDTQYF.

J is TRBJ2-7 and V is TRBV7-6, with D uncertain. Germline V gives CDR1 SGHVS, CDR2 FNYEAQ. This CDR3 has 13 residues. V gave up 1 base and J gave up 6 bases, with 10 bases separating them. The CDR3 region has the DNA TGTGCCAGCAGCTTAGGGCCTGAGGTCGAGCAGTACTTC. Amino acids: CASSLGPEVEQYF.

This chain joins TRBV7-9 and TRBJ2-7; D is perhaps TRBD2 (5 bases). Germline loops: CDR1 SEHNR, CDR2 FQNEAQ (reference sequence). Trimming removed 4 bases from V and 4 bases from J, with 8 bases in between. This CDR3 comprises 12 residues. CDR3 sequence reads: CASSSSGYEQYF. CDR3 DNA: TGTGCCAGCAGCTCGTCGGGGTACGAGCAGTACTTC.

CDR3: CASSFRANTIYF. DNA for the CDR3: TGTGCCAGCAGTTTTCGTGCCAACACCATATATTTT. V is TRBV28 and J is TRBJ1-3, with unresolved D. The CDR3 extends over 12 amino acids. The germline V gene encodes CDR1 MDHEN and CDR2 SYDVKM. Trimming stripped 3 bases from V and 7 bases from J, with 7 bases between.

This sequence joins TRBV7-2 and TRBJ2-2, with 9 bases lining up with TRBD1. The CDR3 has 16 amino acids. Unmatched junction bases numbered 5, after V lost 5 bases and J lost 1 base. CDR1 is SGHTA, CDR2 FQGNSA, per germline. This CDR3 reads CASSVTGGLNTGELFF. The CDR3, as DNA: TGTGCCAGCAGCGTGACAGGGGGGCTGAACACCGGGGAGCTGTTTTTT.

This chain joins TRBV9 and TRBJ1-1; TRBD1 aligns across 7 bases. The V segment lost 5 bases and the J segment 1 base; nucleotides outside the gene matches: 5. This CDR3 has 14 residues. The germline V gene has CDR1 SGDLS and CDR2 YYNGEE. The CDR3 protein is CASRSGTANTEAFF. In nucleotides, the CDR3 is TGTGCCAGCAGGTCTGGGACAGCGAACACTGAAGCTTTCTTT.

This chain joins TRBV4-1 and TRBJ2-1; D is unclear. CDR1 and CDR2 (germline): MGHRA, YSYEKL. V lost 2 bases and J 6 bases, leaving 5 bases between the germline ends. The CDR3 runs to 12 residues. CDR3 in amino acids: CASSQSVNEQFF. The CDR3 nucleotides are TGCGCCAGCAGCCAATCAGTCAATGAGCAGTTCTTC.

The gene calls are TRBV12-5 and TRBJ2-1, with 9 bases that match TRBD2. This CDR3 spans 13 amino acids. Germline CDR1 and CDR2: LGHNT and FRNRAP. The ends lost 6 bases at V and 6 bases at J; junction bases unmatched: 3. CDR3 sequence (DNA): TGTGCTAGTGGACTAGCGGGTTCCAATGAGCAGTTCTTC. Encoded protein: CASGLAGSNEQFF.

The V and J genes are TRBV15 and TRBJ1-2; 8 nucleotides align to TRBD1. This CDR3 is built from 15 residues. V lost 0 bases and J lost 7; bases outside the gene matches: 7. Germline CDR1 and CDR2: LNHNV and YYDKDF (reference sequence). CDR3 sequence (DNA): TGTGCCACCAGCAGAGATCAGACAGGGGTAGGTGGCTACACCTTC. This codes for CATSRDQTGVGGYTF.